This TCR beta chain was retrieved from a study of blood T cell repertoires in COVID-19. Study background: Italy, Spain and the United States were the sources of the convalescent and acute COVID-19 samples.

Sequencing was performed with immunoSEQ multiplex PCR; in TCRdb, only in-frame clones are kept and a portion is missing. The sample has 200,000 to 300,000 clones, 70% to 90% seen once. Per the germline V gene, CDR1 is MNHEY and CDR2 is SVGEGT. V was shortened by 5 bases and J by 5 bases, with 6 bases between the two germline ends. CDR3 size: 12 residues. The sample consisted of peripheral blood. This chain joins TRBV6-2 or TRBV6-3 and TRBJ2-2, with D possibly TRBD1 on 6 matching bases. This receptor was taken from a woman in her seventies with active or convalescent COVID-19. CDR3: CASSTGTGELFF. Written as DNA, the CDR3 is TGTGCCAGCAGTACAGGGACCGGGGAGCTGTTTTTT.